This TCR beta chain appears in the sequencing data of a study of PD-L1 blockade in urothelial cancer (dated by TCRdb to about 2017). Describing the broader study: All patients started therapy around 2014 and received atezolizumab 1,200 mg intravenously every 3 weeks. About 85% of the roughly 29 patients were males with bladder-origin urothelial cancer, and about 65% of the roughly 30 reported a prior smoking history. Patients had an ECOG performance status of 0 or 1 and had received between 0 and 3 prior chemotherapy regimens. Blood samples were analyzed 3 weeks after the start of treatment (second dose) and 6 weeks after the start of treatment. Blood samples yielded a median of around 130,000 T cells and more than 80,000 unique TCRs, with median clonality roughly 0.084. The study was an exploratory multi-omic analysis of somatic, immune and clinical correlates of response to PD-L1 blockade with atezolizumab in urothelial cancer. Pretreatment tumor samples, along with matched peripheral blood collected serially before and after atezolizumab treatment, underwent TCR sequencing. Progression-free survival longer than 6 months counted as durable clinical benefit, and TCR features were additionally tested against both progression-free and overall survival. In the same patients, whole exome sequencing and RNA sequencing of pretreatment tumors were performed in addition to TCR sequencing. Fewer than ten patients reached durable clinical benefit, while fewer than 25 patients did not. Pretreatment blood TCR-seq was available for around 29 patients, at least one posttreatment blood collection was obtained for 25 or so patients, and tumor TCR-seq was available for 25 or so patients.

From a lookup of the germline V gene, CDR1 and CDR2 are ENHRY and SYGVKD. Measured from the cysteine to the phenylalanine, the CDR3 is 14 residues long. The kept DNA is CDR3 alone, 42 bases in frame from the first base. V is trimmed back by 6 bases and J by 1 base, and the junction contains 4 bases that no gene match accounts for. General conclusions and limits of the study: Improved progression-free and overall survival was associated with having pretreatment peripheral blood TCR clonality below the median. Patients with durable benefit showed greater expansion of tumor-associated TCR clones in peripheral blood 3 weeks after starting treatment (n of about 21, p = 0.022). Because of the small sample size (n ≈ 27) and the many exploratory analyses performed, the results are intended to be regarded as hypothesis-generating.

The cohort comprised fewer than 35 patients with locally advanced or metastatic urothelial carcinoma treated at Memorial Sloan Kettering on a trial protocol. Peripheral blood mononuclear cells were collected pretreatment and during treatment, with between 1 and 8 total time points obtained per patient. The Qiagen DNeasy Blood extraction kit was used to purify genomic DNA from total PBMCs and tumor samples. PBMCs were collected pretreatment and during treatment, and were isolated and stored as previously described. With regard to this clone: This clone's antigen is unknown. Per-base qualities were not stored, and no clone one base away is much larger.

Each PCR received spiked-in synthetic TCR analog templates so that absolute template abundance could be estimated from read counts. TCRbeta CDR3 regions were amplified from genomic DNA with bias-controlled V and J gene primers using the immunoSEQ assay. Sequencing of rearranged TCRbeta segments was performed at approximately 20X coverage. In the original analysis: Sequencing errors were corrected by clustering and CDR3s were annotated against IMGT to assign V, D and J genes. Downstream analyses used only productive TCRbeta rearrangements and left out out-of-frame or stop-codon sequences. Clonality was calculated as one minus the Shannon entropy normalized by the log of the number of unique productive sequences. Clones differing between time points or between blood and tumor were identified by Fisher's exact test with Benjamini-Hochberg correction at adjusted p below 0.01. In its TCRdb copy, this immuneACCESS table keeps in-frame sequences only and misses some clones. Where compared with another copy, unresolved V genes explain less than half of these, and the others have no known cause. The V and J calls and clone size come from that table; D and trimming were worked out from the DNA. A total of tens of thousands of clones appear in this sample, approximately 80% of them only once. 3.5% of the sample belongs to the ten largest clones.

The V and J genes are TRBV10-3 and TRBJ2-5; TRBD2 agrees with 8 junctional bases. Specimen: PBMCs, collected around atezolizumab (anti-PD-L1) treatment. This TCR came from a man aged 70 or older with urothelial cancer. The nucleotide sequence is TGTGCCATCAGCCCCCGGGGGGGCCAAGAGACCCAGTACTTC. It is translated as CAISPRGGQETQYF.